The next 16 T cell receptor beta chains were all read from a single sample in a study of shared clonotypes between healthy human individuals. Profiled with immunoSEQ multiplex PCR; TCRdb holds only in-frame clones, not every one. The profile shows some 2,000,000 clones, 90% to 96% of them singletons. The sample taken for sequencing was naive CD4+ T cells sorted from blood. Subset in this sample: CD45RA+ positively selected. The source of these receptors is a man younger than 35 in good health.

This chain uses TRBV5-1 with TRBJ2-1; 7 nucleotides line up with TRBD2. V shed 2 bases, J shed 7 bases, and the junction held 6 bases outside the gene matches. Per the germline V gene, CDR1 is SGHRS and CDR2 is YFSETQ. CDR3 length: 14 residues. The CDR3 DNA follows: TGCGCCAGCAGCTTCGCGGGAGAGTGGAATGAGCAGTTCTTC. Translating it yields CASSFAGEWNEQFF.

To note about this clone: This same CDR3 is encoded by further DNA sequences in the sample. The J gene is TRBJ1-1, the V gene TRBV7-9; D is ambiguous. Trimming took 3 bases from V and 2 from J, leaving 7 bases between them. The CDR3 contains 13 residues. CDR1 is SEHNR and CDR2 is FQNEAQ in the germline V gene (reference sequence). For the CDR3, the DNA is TGTGCCAGCAGCTTTCAAGAAAACACTGAAGCTTTCTTT. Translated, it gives CASSFQENTEAFF.

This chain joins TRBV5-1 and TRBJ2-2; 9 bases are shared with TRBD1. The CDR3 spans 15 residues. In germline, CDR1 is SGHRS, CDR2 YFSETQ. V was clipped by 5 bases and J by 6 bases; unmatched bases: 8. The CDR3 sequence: CASSRDRANPGELFF. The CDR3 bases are TGCGCCAGCAGTAGGGACAGGGCCAACCCCGGGGAGCTGTTTTTT.

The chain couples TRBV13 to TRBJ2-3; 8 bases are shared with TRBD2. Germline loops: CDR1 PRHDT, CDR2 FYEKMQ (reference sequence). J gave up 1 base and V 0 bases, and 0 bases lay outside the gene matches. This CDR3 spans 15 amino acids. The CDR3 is CASSLGTSGTDTQYF. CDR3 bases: TGTGCCAGCAGCTTAGGGACTAGCGGCACAGATACGCAGTATTTT.

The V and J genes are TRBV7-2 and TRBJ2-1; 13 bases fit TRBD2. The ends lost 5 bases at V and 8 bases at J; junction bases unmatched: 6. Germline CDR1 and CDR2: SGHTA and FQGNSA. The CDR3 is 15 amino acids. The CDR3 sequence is CASSQGLAGDHEQFF. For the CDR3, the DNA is TGTGCCAGCAGCCAAGGACTAGCGGGAGATCATGAGCAGTTCTTC.

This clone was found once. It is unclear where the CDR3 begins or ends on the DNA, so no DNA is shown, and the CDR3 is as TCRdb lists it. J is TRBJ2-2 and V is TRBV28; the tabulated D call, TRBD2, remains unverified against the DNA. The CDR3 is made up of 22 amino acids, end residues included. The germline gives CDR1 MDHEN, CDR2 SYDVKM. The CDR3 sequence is CASSSSGLAGVEVRAGTGELFF.

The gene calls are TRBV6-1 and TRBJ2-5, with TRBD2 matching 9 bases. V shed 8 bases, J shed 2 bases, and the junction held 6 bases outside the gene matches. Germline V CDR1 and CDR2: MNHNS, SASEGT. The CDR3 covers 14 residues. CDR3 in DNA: TGTGCCAGCCGGCTAGCGGGGACTCAAGAGACCCAGTACTTC. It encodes CASRLAGTQETQYF.

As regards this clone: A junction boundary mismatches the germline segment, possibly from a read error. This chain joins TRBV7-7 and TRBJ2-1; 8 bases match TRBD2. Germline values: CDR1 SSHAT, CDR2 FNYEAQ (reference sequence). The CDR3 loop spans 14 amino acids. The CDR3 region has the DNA TGTGCTAGCAGCGTCGAAGGCGGGAGGACCGAGCAGTTCTTC. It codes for CASSVEGGRTEQFF.

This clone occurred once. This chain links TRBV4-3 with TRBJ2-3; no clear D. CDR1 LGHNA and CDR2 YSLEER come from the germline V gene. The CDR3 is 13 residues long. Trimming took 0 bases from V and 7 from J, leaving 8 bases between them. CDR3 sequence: CASSQDPQYTQYF. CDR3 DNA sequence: TGCGCCAGCAGCCAAGATCCCCAATATACGCAGTATTTT.

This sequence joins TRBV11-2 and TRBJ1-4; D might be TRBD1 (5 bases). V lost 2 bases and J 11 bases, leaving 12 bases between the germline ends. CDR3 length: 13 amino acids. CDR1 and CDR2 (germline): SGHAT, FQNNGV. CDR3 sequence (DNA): TGTGCCAGCAGCTTAAGGGAGGGGATTAAACTGTTTTTT. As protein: CASSLREGIKLFF.

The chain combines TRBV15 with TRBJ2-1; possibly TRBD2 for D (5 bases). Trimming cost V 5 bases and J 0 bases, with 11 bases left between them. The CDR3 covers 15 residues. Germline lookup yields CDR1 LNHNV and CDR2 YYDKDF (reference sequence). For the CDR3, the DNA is TGTGCCACCAGCTCTAGCCCGAGCTCCTACAATGAGCAGTTCTTC. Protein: CATSSSPSSYNEQFF.

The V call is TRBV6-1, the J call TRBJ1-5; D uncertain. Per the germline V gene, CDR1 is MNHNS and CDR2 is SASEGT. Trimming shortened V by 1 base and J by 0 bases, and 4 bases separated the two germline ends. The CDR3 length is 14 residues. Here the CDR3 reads CASSEVPSNQPQHF. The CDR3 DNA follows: TGTGCCAGCAGTGAAGTACCTAGCAATCAGCCCCAGCATTTT.

Here the CDR3 reads CARSPRGRAVNNEQFF. In DNA form, the CDR3 reads TGTGCCAGAAGCCCTCGGGGGAGAGCGGTAAACAATGAGCAGTTCTTC. The chain employs TRBV5-3 and TRBJ2-1, with D maybe TRBD2 (6 bases). TRBV5-3 is an ORF, with its function uncertain. Trimming shortened V by 4 bases and J by 5 bases, and 19 bases separated the two germline ends. CDR3 length: 16 amino acids.

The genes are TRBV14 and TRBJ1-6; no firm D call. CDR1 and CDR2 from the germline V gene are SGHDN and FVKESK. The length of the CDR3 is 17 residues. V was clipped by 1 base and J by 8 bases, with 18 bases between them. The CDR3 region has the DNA TGTGCCAGCAGCCAAGTCGCGGGGTCAGATCTCTATTCACCCCTCCACTTT. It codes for CASSQVAGSDLYSPLHF.

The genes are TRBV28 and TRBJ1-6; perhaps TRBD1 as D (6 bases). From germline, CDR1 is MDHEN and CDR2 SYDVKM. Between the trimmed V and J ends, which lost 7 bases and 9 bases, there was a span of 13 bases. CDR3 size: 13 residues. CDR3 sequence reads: CASKDSLVSPLHF. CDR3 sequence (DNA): TGTGCCAGCAAGGACAGTTTGGTTTCACCCCTCCACTTT.

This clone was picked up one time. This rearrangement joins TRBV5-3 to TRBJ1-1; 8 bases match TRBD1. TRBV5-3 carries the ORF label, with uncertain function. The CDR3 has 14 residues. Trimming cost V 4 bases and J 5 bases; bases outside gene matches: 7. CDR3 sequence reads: CARSGRTGRTEAFF. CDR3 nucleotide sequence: TGTGCCAGAAGCGGCAGGACAGGGCGGACTGAAGCTTTCTTT.